The next 17 T cell receptor beta chains were all read from a single sample in a study of HIV-infected patients and healthy controls. Follow-up blood was drawn about 14 weeks, roughly three months, after antiretroviral therapy began. Whole blood was used without fractionation, so all unsorted peripheral T cells were included. Reverse transcription used approximately 500 ng RNA and constant-region primers for alpha and beta. Alpha and beta chain libraries were made separately by chain-specific third strand synthesis with multiplexing indices. TCRdb re-called the 5' RACE reads through MiXCR, storing one row per CDR3 protein. The table shows approximately 9,300 distinct CDR3 sequences, with under 7% occurring only once. The specimen comprised blood, sampled during antiretroviral therapy. The origin of the receptors is an adult with HIV infection. The donor label of this sample is uncertain.

The table lists this clonotype with many counts. The gene calls are TRBV12-3 or TRBV12-4 and TRBJ2-3; TRBD2 matches 11 bases. The CDR3 runs 16 residues. V lost 7 bases, J lost 5 bases, and 11 bases stayed unmatched. The CDR3: CASILAGGGGGDTQYF. In DNA form, the CDR3 reads TGTGCCAGCATCCTAGCGGGAGGAGGGGGAGGAGATACGCAGTATTTT.

There are many counts of this clonotype. The chain combines TRBV5-6 with TRBJ1-1, with a possible D match to TRBD1 (5 bases). Trimming cost V 0 bases and J 0 bases, with 15 bases left between them. The CDR3 runs to 17 residues. From germline, CDR1 is SGHDT and CDR2 YYEEEE. The CDR3 coding sequence is TGTGCCAGCAGCTTGGAGGAAAAGACAGCCCTGAACACTGAAGCTTTCTTT. As protein: CASSLEEKTALNTEAFF.

This clonotype was seen repeatedly, ten times or more. The chain links TRBV7-6 to TRBJ1-1; 8 bases map to TRBD1. The trim removed 1 base at V and 2 bases at J, leaving 3 bases unmatched. Germline loops: CDR1 SGHVS, CDR2 FNYEAQ. The CDR3 runs 15 residues. CDR3 sequence reads: CASSLVPGGNTEAFF. The CDR3 coding sequence is TGTGCCAGCAGCTTAGTTCCAGGGGGCAACACTGAAGCTTTCTTT.

This clonotype is medium-sized by share. The CDR3 region is CASSRGTGSTEAFF. The CDR3 nucleotides are TGTGCCAGCAGCCGAGGGACAGGTAGCACTGAAGCTTTCTTT. The gene calls are TRBV6-2 or TRBV6-3 and TRBJ1-1; 8 positions agree with TRBD1. The CDR3 totals 14 residues. Germline loops: CDR1 MNHEY, CDR2 SVGEGT. V lost 6 bases, J lost 4 bases, and 7 bases stayed unmatched.

This clonotype was observed a few times. The chain recombines TRBV7-2 with TRBJ2-3, with 10 bases identical to TRBD2. The CDR3 sequence is 15 residues long. In germline, CDR1 is SGHTA, CDR2 FQGNSA. After removal of 6 bases from V and 5 bases from J, the junction contained 8 bases not matched to a gene. CDR3 nucleotides: TGTGCCAGCAGGAGCCAGCGGGGGGGAGTAGATACGCAGTATTTT. Translation gives CASRSQRGGVDTQYF.

This clonotype was observed many times. The chain's CDR3 is CASSTGQGILWTEAFF. In DNA form, the CDR3 reads TGTGCCAGCAGTACCGGACAGGGGATTCTATGGACTGAAGCTTTCTTT. The J gene is TRBJ1-1, the V gene TRBV2; 9 bases fit TRBD1. The V gene end was trimmed by 5 bases and the J gene end by 5 bases; junction bases not matched to a gene: 12. This CDR3 is built from 16 residues. The germline CDR1 and CDR2 sequences are SNHLY and FYNNEI.

This clonotype is judged medium-sized (0.01 to 0.1%). The chain has TRBV5-1 and TRBJ2-1; the D is unclear. The CDR3 has 15 residues. The V gene lost 0 bases and the J gene lost 7 bases, with 14 bases spanning the gap. From germline, CDR1 is SGHRS and CDR2 YFSETQ. The CDR3 DNA reads TGCGCCAGCAGCTTGGGATCCCCGACTGGGAATGAGCAGTTCTTC. Protein sequence: CASSLGSPTGNEQFF.

This chain uses TRBV2 with TRBJ1-1; D not certain. The CDR3 sequence is 13 residues long. Trimming left V 1 base short and J 2 bases short, with 5 bases between. The germline CDR1 and CDR2 sequences are SNHLY and FYNNEI. The CDR3 protein is CASSEETNTEAFF. The DNA for the CDR3 is TGTGCCAGCAGTGAAGAAACTAACACTGAAGCTTTCTTT. The full variable domain, its missing parts supplied by reference TRBV2 and TRBJ1-1, is EPEVTQTPSHQVTQMGQEVILRCVPISNHLYFYWYRQILGQKVEFLVSFYNNEISEKSEIFDDQFSVERPDGSNFTLKIRSTKLEDSAMYFCASSEETNTEAFFGQGTRLTVV.

This clonotype was detected a few times. The chain is built from TRBV15 and TRBJ2-4; perhaps TRBD2 as D (6 bases). Germline CDR1 and CDR2: LNHNV and YYDKDF (reference sequence). The V end was cut by 4 bases, the J end by 7 bases, with 17 bases between. The CDR3 consists of 15 residues. For the CDR3, the DNA is TGTGCCACCAGCACCGACCGGGGGTACGCGAACATTCAGTACTTC. Translated, it gives CATSTDRGYANIQYF.

This clonotype was seen many times. This sequence joins TRBV12-3 or TRBV12-4 and TRBJ2-2; 7 bases are shared with TRBD2. V lost 4 bases and J lost 5; bases outside the gene matches: 10. CDR3 size: 16 residues. The CDR3 region has the DNA TGTGCCAGCAGTTACCGCGGGGGTCTAGGGACCGGGGAGCTGTTTTTT. Amino acids: CASSYRGGLGTGELFF.

This clonotype was counted only a few times. This chain links TRBV6-2 or TRBV6-3 with TRBJ2-7, with D uncertain. The length of the CDR3 is 14 residues. Germline values: CDR1 MNHEY, CDR2 SVGEGT. Trimming removed 0 bases from V and 5 bases from J, with 11 bases in between. The CDR3 region has the DNA TGTGCCAGCAGTTACTCGCAGGTCGGTCACGAGCAGTACTTC. This encodes CASSYSQVGHEQYF.

This clonotype was observed at least ten times. The chain couples TRBV20-1 to TRBJ2-7; 7 bases map to TRBD1. The junction had 10 bases not matched to a gene; V was cut back by 6 bases and J by 2 bases. The CDR3 extends over 14 amino acids. The germline gives CDR1 DFQATT, CDR2 SNEGSKA (reference sequence). The CDR3 DNA reads as TGCAGTGCCACCCAAGGGGACAGCGCCTACGAGCAGTACTTC. Residues: CSATQGDSAYEQYF.

This clonotype was observed at least ten times. CDR3 loop: CSARVSGTGSQPQHF. The CDR3 nucleotides read TGCAGTGCTAGAGTATCAGGGACAGGGAGTCAGCCCCAGCATTTT. The chain employs TRBV20-1 and TRBJ1-5; 9 nucleotides line up with TRBD1. V was clipped by 1 base and J by 6 bases; unmatched bases: 7. This CDR3 contains 15 residues. Looked up from germline, CDR1 is DFQATT and CDR2 is SNEGSKA (reference sequence).

This clonotype was seen at least ten times. V and J are TRBV13 and TRBJ1-1; TRBD1 agrees at 10 bases. Germline CDR1 reads PRHDT; CDR2 reads FYEKMQ (reference sequence). V dropped 4 bases and J dropped 5; count of bases not matched to a gene: 10. This CDR3 is 16 amino acids long. CDR3 sequence (DNA): TGTGCCAGCAGCTATTGGACAGGGGGTGAGAGTACTGAAGCTTTCTTT. It encodes CASSYWTGGESTEAFF.

This clonotype was seen only a few times. This chain uses TRBV6-2 or TRBV6-3 with TRBJ1-2; the D gene is possibly TRBD1 (6 bases). CDR3 length: 16 residues. Between the trimmed V and J ends, which lost 6 bases and 5 bases, there was a span of 22 bases. Germline V gives CDR1 MNHEY, CDR2 SVGEGT. DNA of the CDR3: TGTGCCAGCAGCCTCCTGGGGGCAGGGGATACTTATGGCTACACCTTC. Translation gives CASSLLGAGDTYGYTF.

The V gene is TRBV10-3, the J gene TRBJ1-1; TRBD1 matches 7 bases. The CDR3 sequence is 16 residues long. Germline lookup yields CDR1 ENHRY and CDR2 SYGVKD. The junction had 17 bases not matched to a gene; V was cut back by 8 bases and J by 5 bases. Here the CDR3 DNA reads TGTGCCATCGCTCCCGCGCCTGGAGAGGGGGCAACTGAAGCTTTCTTT. Translated: CAIAPAPGEGATEAFF.

Many counts were recorded for this clonotype. This chain joins TRBV12-5 and TRBJ2-7, with D unresolved. CDR1 and CDR2 from the germline V gene are LGHNT and FRNRAP. The CDR3 has 10 amino acids. The germline V and J ends were trimmed by 3 bases and 6 bases, with 3 bases remaining between them. In DNA, the CDR3 is TGTGCTAGTGGTTTCCCCGAGCAGTACTTC. Translated, it gives CASGFPEQYF.